The 25 T cell receptor beta chains given below trace back to one sample, sequenced in a study of identical twins. Each CDR3 protein is one row after TCRdb ran MiXCR on the 5' RACE reads. The sample yields fewer than 500,000 distinct CDR3 sequences, approximately 24% seen once. The same data also contributed to another study, on T cells expressing NK-cell markers.

The source material was CD4+ T cells sorted from blood. These receptors were collected from a woman aged 18-35 years in good health.

This clonotype was observed a few times. The chain uses TRBV15 and TRBJ2-1, with D possibly being TRBD2 (6 bases). CDR3 length: 17 residues. The germline V gene has CDR1 LNHNV and CDR2 YYDKDF (reference sequence). Trimming shortened V by 0 bases and J by 7 bases, and 19 bases separated the two germline ends. CDR3 loop: CATSRDLGGWGSNEQFF. In DNA, the CDR3 is TGTGCCACCAGCAGAGATTTGGGAGGATGGGGGTCAAATGAGCAGTTCTTC.

The chain carries TRBV20-1 and TRBJ1-6; D uncertain. The germline CDR1 and CDR2 sequences are DFQATT and SNEGSKA (reference sequence). The V end was cut by 4 bases, the J end by 8 bases, with 12 bases between. The CDR3 consists of 13 residues. In DNA, the CDR3 is TGCAGTGCTAAGGCTTCTGGGGATTCACCCCTCCACTTT. It translates to CSAKASGDSPLHF.

This chain joins TRBV12-3 or TRBV12-4 and TRBJ1-2; 7 bases match TRBD1. Germline trimming cut 3 bases from V and 1 base from J; bases unmatched to any gene: 5. The CDR3 runs 15 residues. CDR3: CASSFGTEDNYGYTF. Here the CDR3 DNA reads TGTGCCAGCAGTTTCGGGACAGAAGATAACTATGGCTACACCTTC.

The rearrangement joins TRBV28 to TRBJ2-5; D is ambiguous. The germline V gene has CDR1 MDHEN and CDR2 SYDVKM. The CDR3 is made up of 15 amino acids. Trimming removed 6 bases from V and 5 bases from J, with 19 bases in between. The CDR3 reads CASSPPVWALETQYF. The CDR3 DNA reads TGTGCCAGCAGCCCCCCTGTATGGGCGTTGGAGACCCAGTACTTC.

This clonotype was detected a few times. J is TRBJ1-2 and V is TRBV20-1, with TRBD1 identical over 7 bases. CDR3 length: 13 amino acids. The V segment lost 6 bases and the J segment 6 bases; nucleotides outside the gene matches: 10. CDR1 is DFQATT, CDR2 SNEGSKA, per germline (reference sequence). CDR3 DNA: TGCAGTGCCCTTCCGACAGGGTCGGATGGCTACACCTTC. This codes for CSALPTGSDGYTF.

This clonotype has only a few counts. The V and J genes are TRBV5-5 and TRBJ2-7; D is undetermined. V was clipped by 0 bases and J by 0 bases, with 10 bases between them. The CDR3 spans 15 residues. Germline loops: CDR1 SGHKS, CDR2 YYEKEE (reference sequence). CDR3 coding DNA: TGTGCCAGCAGCTTGGCCGGCCGCTACTCCTACGAGCAGTACTTC. This sequence encodes CASSLAGRYSYEQYF.

The chain couples TRBV20-1 to TRBJ2-5; TRBD2 agrees at 9 bases. The CDR3 totals 14 residues. V dropped 3 bases and J dropped 4; count of bases not matched to a gene: 6. Germline CDR1 DFQATT, CDR2 SNEGSKA (reference sequence). The CDR3 protein is CSARILAGAETQYF. The CDR3 DNA sequence: TGCAGTGCTAGGATATTAGCGGGAGCAGAGACCCAGTACTTC.

This clonotype was seen ten or more times. The rearrangement joins TRBV7-2 to TRBJ1-4, with D unclear. Trimming removed 5 bases from V and 3 bases from J, with 16 bases in between. CDR1 and CDR2 from the germline V gene are SGHTA and FQGNSA. This CDR3 comprises 16 residues. In nucleotides, the CDR3 is TGTGCCAGCAGCCCGGTCCCCCGTAGTCCTAATGAAAAACTGTTTTTT. It yields the protein CASSPVPRSPNEKLFF. The whole variable domain, filled in from reference TRBV7-2 and TRBJ1-4, reads GAGVSQSPSNKVTEKGKDVELRCDPISGHTALYWYRQSLGQGLEFLIYFQGNSAPDKSGLPSDRFSAERTGGSVSTLTIQRTQQEDSAVYLCASSPVPRSPNEKLFFGSGTQLSVL.

The rearrangement joins TRBV2 to TRBJ2-2, with D perhaps given as TRBD1 or TRBD2 (5 bases each). Per germline, CDR1 SNHLY and CDR2 FYNNEI. CDR3 size: 16 residues. Trimming left V 9 bases short and J 0 bases short, with 17 bases between. Here the CDR3 DNA reads TGTGCCAGAGCAGGGACGAGGCCTTCGAACACCGGGGAGCTGTTTTTT. Translating gives CARAGTRPSNTGELFF.

V usage is TRBV6-1 and J usage is TRBJ2-1; TRBD1 agrees at 7 bases. Unmatched junction bases numbered 4, after V lost 6 bases and J lost 2 bases. Germline CDR1 is MNHNS and CDR2 is SASEGT. The CDR3 is 14 residues long. CDR3 loop: CASSNRGTYNEQFF. The CDR3 region has the DNA TGTGCCAGCAGCAACAGGGGAACCTACAATGAGCAGTTCTTC.

The gene calls are TRBV11-2 and TRBJ1-1, with a weak D call TRBD1 (5 bases). Trimming shortened V by 5 bases and J by 5 bases, and 12 bases separated the two germline ends. Germline CDR1 and CDR2: SGHAT and FQNNGV. The CDR3 is 13 residues long. The CDR3 DNA sequence: TGTGCCAGCAGCCCCAGGGTGAGAACTGAAGCTTTCTTT. Translating gives CASSPRVRTEAFF.

The rearrangement joins TRBV9 to TRBJ1-2; D is uncertain. The CDR3 covers 13 residues. V lost 0 bases and J 2 bases, leaving 5 bases between the germline ends. Germline CDR1 and CDR2: SGDLS and YYNGEE. As DNA, the CDR3 is TGTGCCAGCAGCGTAGCGCAGAACTATGGCTACACCTTC. It yields the protein CASSVAQNYGYTF.

V usage is TRBV7-2 and J usage is TRBJ1-1, with D unclear. The germline CDR1 and CDR2 sequences are SGHTA and FQGNSA. Trimming took off 5 bases at V and 10 bases at J, with 14 bases between the two ends. The CDR3 length is 12 residues. CDR3 loop: CASSLESLVAFF. The CDR3 DNA reads as TGTGCCAGCAGCCTCGAGAGTCTAGTAGCTTTCTTT.

This clonotype was seen a handful of times. The rearrangement links TRBV12-3 or TRBV12-4 to TRBJ1-1, with D unclear. CDR3 length equals 12 residues. Trimming removed 4 bases at V and 6 bases at J, with 9 bases between. The CDR3 sequence is CASSYPDPEAFF. The CDR3 nucleotides read TGTGCCAGCAGTTACCCCGACCCTGAAGCTTTCTTT.

The rearrangement uses TRBV20-1 and TRBJ2-3; no clear D. Germline values: CDR1 DFQATT, CDR2 SNEGSKA (reference sequence). The germline V and J ends were trimmed by 3 bases and 1 base, with 11 bases remaining between them. The CDR3 totals 14 residues. This CDR3 is CSASGLGRTDTQYF. The DNA of the CDR3 is TGCAGTGCTAGTGGTTTGGGCCGCACAGATACGCAGTATTTT.

A few counts support this clonotype. The genes are TRBV3-1 and TRBJ2-1, with a tentative D call TRBD2 (5 bases). V dropped 0 bases and J dropped 7 bases, with 22 bases sitting between them. This CDR3 has 18 residues. Per germline, CDR1 LGHDT and CDR2 YNNKEL (reference sequence). CDR3 nucleotide sequence: TGTGCCAGCAGCCAAGATCCGGGATATTTCAGGTCCGAAAATGAGCAGTTCTTC. Protein product: CASSQDPGYFRSENEQFF.

This clonotype turned up a few times. The chain employs TRBV29-1 and TRBJ2-1, with D maybe TRBD2 (6 bases). The V end was cut by 6 bases, the J end by 12 bases, with 18 bases between. The CDR3 covers 12 residues. Germline V gene sequence: CDR1 SQVTM, CDR2 ANQGSEA. The DNA of the CDR3 is TGCAGCGTCCGGTTGGAGGGGTTTGGGCAGTTCTTC. Its translation is CSVRLEGFGQFF.

The chain couples TRBV3-1 to TRBJ1-2; unclear D gene. This CDR3 is 15 amino acids long. The V and J ends lost 4 bases and 3 bases respectively, with 15 bases between them. Per the germline V gene, CDR1 is LGHDT and CDR2 is YNNKEL (reference sequence). The CDR3, as DNA: TGTGCCAGCAGCCTAACCCCCACGGGGTACTATGGCTACACCTTC. This translates into CASSLTPTGYYGYTF.

V is TRBV10-3 and J is TRBJ2-3; possibly TRBD2 for D (6 bases). Germline values: CDR1 ENHRY, CDR2 SYGVKD. The V end was cut by 10 bases, the J end by 5 bases, with 13 bases between. This CDR3 has 12 amino acids. CDR3 in amino acids: CANSPGGDTQYF. CDR3 DNA sequence: TGTGCCAACTCCCCCGGGGGAGATACGCAGTATTTT.

This clonotype was observed a handful of times. The rearrangement links TRBV10-3 to TRBJ2-5, with 7 nucleotides matching TRBD1. Trimming cost V 4 bases and J 4 bases; bases outside gene matches: 3. The germline V gene has CDR1 ENHRY and CDR2 SYGVKD. The CDR3 runs 13 residues. CDR3 sequence (DNA): TGTGCCATCAGTGTGACAGGGCGAGAGACCCAGTACTTC. Translated: CAISVTGRETQYF.

A few counts support this clonotype. J is TRBJ1-2 and V is TRBV5-1; the D gene is possibly TRBD1 (6 bases). Looked up from germline, CDR1 is SGHRS and CDR2 is YFSETQ. Trimming pared 2 bases from V and 2 bases from J, leaving 22 bases between. This CDR3 is 18 amino acids long. CDR3 DNA: TGCGCCAGCAGCTTTGCGTCCGTTACTGGGGGCAAAAACTATGGCTACACCTTC. Its protein is CASSFASVTGGKNYGYTF.

This clonotype was counted ten times or more. The chain carries TRBV12-3 or TRBV12-4 and TRBJ2-3; no firm D call. The CDR3 extends over 14 amino acids. Between the trimmed V and J ends, which lost 6 bases and 6 bases, there was a span of 16 bases. The CDR3 coding sequence is TGTGCCAGCAGCCAACTACCGGATGAGGATACGCAGTATTTT. It yields the protein CASSQLPDEDTQYF.

This clonotype was recorded at least ten times. The gene calls are TRBV9 and TRBJ2-5, with D possibly TRBD1 on 6 matching bases. Germline CDR1 is SGDLS and CDR2 is YYNGEE. This CDR3 comprises 15 residues. Trimming shortened V by 0 bases and J by 5 bases, and 14 bases separated the two germline ends. The CDR3 DNA follows: TGTGCCAGCAGCGTAGCTACCAGGGGTTATGAGACCCAGTACTTC. It translates to CASSVATRGYETQYF.

This clonotype has only a few counts. Here the CDR3 reads CASSPFSGQGDRGYTF. The CDR3, as DNA: TGTGCCAGCAGTCCCTTTTCAGGACAGGGGGATCGTGGCTACACCTTC. The rearrangement uses TRBV12-3 or TRBV12-4 and TRBJ1-2; 10 bases map to TRBD1. This CDR3 comprises 16 residues. J was trimmed by 7 bases and V by 5 bases; bases with no gene match: 13.

This chain joins TRBV4-3 and TRBJ1-4; 7 nucleotides align to TRBD1. This CDR3 is built from 16 residues. Germline CDR1 LGHNA, CDR2 YSLEER. Losses at the gene ends were 3 bases for V and 1 base for J; bases not matched to a gene: 5. In DNA, the CDR3 is TGCGCCAGCAGCCATACTCGACAGGGAACTAATGAAAAACTGTTTTTT. Translation gives CASSHTRQGTNEKLFF.